This TCR beta chain comes out of a study of control samples from healthy donors and cancer patients. Only in-frame clones appear in the TCRdb table, and some are missing; sequencing was by immunoSEQ multiplex PCR. The sample includes 150,000 to 200,000 clones, just over 85% of them seen just once. This CDR3 has 12 amino acids. Germline loops: CDR1 MRHNA, CDR2 SNTAGT. V lost 2 bases and J lost 6, with 4 bases in between. The specimen sequenced was blood. The rearrangement uses TRBV6-4 and TRBJ2-2, with D uncertain. This receptor was obtained from a woman younger than 45 in good health. This CDR3 is CASSDLAGELFF. The CDR3 coding sequence is TGTGCCAGCAGTGACCTCGCCGGGGAGCTGTTTTTT.